The entry below gives a single TCR beta chain sequence along with its context. Its antigen specificity is not known. Base qualities are not at hand, and no much larger clone is one base apart. Each collaborating institution followed its own protocols to collect whole blood in K2EDTA tubes. For TCRbeta analysis, collaborators shipped samples in one of three forms: frozen whole blood, isolated PBMCs, or DNA extracted from either of those sample types. Taken from cysteine to phenylalanine, the CDR3 has 15 residues. Only the CDR3 DNA is retained, 45 bases long and in frame from the first base. CDR1 and CDR2, looked up from the germline V gene (reference sequence), are LNHNV and YYDKDF. V is clipped by 0 bases and J by 3 bases, and the sequence between their germline boundaries is 9 bases long. This sample was taken from a study of blood T cell repertoires in COVID-19 (TCRdb year 2020). Notes on the research overall: Samples from collaborators originated in the United States, Italy and Spain and spanned both the acute and convalescent phases of COVID-19. The material from the prospective study consisted of cDNA or gDNA derived from T cells, B-cell-depleted T cells, or PBMCs. A freely available public database, intended as a resource for researchers studying the immune response to SARS-CoV-2, is where the repertoires were released. Deeply sampled blood TCRbeta repertoires from subjects exposed to, actively infected with, or recovered from COVID-19 were included in the dataset. Nearly every sample came with metadata listing a de-identified subject ID, COVID-19 status, age in years and sex. Samples were obtained from the ongoing ImmuneRACE study (first 160 participants) and from approximately 1,200 subjects provided by 6 global collaborators. Where HLA class I and class II types were available, the types were taken from metadata supplied by the sample provider, not from assay-based typing. Broad study findings and their caveats: How much clinical and demographic metadata was included differed by source and by participant, and the metadata was provided uncurated.

TCRbeta CDR3 regions were amplified from genomic DNA using the immunoSEQ Assay, a bias-controlled multiplex PCR. In the original analysis: Nucleated cell counts per sample were estimated from amplification of reference gene primers within the assay. To quantify the absolute abundance of each unique TCRbeta CDR3 rearrangement, sequence reads were collapsed and filtered. For each sample, productive Simpson clonality was calculated as the square root of Simpson's diversity index across productive rearrangements. TCRdb obtained this table from immuneACCESS and retained in-frame rearrangements with V and J assigned. These tables miss some clones; where compared with another copy, unresolved V genes account for less than half of the shortfall, and the remainder is unexplained. The DNA gave D and trimming, while V, J and clone size come from that table. The sample table records 95,000 to 110,000 clones; around 90% of these occur just once. The ten largest clones add up to around 3.2% of the sample.

The sample was peripheral blood. The TCR originated in a human donor in a cohort sampled during active COVID-19. The receptor chain draws on TRBV15 and TRBJ1-5, with no confidently assigned D gene. The CDR3 corresponds to CATSREGRDNQPQHF. The bases read TGTGCCACCAGCAGAGAAGGGAGAGACAATCAGCCCCAGCATTTT.